These 21 T cell receptor beta chains share one sample of origin, sequenced in a study of cytomegalovirus exposure and HLA in healthy donors. Amplification used 60 Vbeta primers and 13 Jbeta primers. Clones were sequenced by immunoSEQ multiplex PCR, and TCRdb holds only the in-frame ones, with some missing. The repertoire holds 180,000 or so clones, 82% seen once, with 6.5% in the top ten. The sample comprised PBMCs. The source is a woman aged 50 to 60 in good health and CMV-seropositive.

This rearrangement joins TRBV7-8 to TRBJ2-3; the match to TRBD2 covers 11 bases. Trimming cost V 5 bases and J 5 bases; bases outside gene matches: 3. Germline V lookup: CDR1 SGHVS, CDR2 FQNEAQ. CDR3 length: 14 amino acids. CDR3 in amino acids: CASSQTSGRDTQYF. The CDR3, as DNA: TGTGCCAGCAGCCAAACTAGCGGGAGAGATACGCAGTATTTT.

The V and J genes are TRBV7-9 and TRBJ2-3; D is uncertain. CDR3 length: 15 residues. Between the trimmed V and J ends, which lost 5 bases and 2 bases, there was a span of 14 bases. Germline V gene sequence: CDR1 SEHNR, CDR2 FQNEAQ (reference sequence). The CDR3 loop reads CASSARQFFTDTQYF. The DNA of the CDR3 is TGTGCCAGCAGCGCCCGACAATTTTTCACAGATACGCAGTATTTT.

This CDR3 reads CASSSPTGWRETQYF. DNA of the CDR3: TGTGCCAGCAGTTCCCCGACCGGGTGGAGGGAGACCCAGTACTTC. V usage is TRBV28 and J usage is TRBJ2-5; weak D call: TRBD2 (5 bases). Trimming removed 4 bases at V and 5 bases at J, with 17 bases between. Germline V gene lookup returns CDR1 MDHEN and CDR2 SYDVKM. The CDR3 spans 15 residues.

This clone was seen more than once but under ten times. The chain carries TRBV6-6 and TRBJ2-7, with D possibly matching TRBD1 (5 bases). The germline CDR1 and CDR2 sequences are MNHNY and SVGAGI (reference sequence). CDR3 length: 15 residues. Trimming pared 6 bases from V and 0 bases from J, leaving 15 bases between. The CDR3 DNA reads TGTGCCAGCAGACCGCCCCAGGGTAGCTCCTACGAGCAGTACTTC. Its translation: CASRPPQGSSYEQYF.

The CDR3 region has the DNA TGCGCCAGCAGCGGGGGGGGCGGCAATGAGCAGTTCTTC. This sequence encodes CASSGGGGNEQFF. The genes are TRBV5-1 and TRBJ2-1; a weak D match, TRBD2 (7 bases). Germline CDR1 SGHRS, CDR2 YFSETQ. Trimming removed 4 bases at V and 6 bases at J, with 11 bases between. This CDR3 is 13 amino acids long.

The chain joins TRBV7-2 to TRBJ1-5; D possibly corresponds to TRBD1 (6 bases). V lost 1 base, J lost 9 bases, and 13 bases lay in between. CDR1 is SGHTA, CDR2 FQGNSA, per germline. The CDR3 is 14 amino acids. CDR3 DNA sequence: TGTGCCAGCAGCTTAGGTGGCGGGGGCGGGCCCCAGCATTTT. Its protein product is CASSLGGGGGPQHF.

V is TRBV7-3 and J is TRBJ2-2, with 13 positions matching TRBD2. The length of the CDR3 is 16 residues. Germline V CDR1 and CDR2: SGHTA, FQGTGA. Germline trimming cut 5 bases from V and 4 bases from J; bases unmatched to any gene: 4. CDR3 sequence (DNA): TGTGCCAGCAGCACCCGACTAGCGGGAGGCACCGGGGAGCTGTTTTTT. It is translated as CASSTRLAGGTGELFF.

This sequence joins TRBV14 and TRBJ1-2, with 9 positions matching TRBD1. The germline CDR1 and CDR2 sequences are SGHDN and FVKESK. With 0 bases clipped from V and 5 bases from J, the junction kept 7 bases outside the gene matches. CDR3 length: 16 residues. The DNA of the CDR3 is TGTGCCAGCAGCCAAGAGGCGCTCGACAGGGGGTATGGCTACACCTTC. Translated, it gives CASSQEALDRGYGYTF.

This rearrangement joins TRBV7-9 to TRBJ2-2; 14 bases fit TRBD2. Germline V CDR1 and CDR2: SEHNR, FQNEAQ (reference sequence). The CDR3 covers 19 residues. After removal of 4 bases from V and 3 bases from J, the junction contained 10 bases not matched to a gene. The CDR3 region is CASSSIGTSGSWDTGELFF. The CDR3 region has the DNA TGTGCCAGCAGCTCCATAGGGACTAGCGGGAGTTGGGACACCGGGGAGCTGTTTTTT.

V usage is TRBV18 and J usage is TRBJ2-2, with 11 nucleotides matching TRBD2. The CDR3 extends over 15 amino acids. Germline CDR1 reads KGHSH; CDR2 reads LQKENI. V dropped 3 bases and J dropped 7; count of bases not matched to a gene: 4. The CDR3 DNA follows: TGTGCCAGCTCACCCCTAGCGGGAGGTGACGGGGAGCTGTTTTTT. It codes for CASSPLAGGDGELFF.

This clone was seen just once. The V gene is TRBV6-6, the J gene TRBJ2-5; D possibly corresponds to TRBD1 (5 bases). V was shortened by 5 bases and J by 2 bases, with 15 bases between the two germline ends. Germline lookup yields CDR1 MNHNY and CDR2 SVGAGI (reference sequence). The CDR3 has 15 amino acids. The CDR3 protein is CASSRPIDRQETQYF. CDR3 nucleotide sequence: TGTGCCAGCAGTCGCCCAATCGACAGACAAGAGACCCAGTACTTC.

V is TRBV5-6 and J is TRBJ1-2; 8 bases line up with TRBD1. Germline CDR1 and CDR2: SGHDT and YYEEEE. The CDR3 has 14 residues. Trimming took 7 bases from V and 4 from J; bases not matched to a gene: 9. The DNA for the CDR3 is TGTGCCAGCCGTCCCGGGACAGGTAGCTATGGCTACACCTTC. It encodes CASRPGTGSYGYTF.

V usage is TRBV7-8 and J usage is TRBJ2-2, with D possibly TRBD1 on 5 matching bases. The CDR3 loop spans 13 amino acids. Deletions cut 1 base from V and 15 bases from J, with 15 bases between. Per germline, CDR1 SGHVS and CDR2 FQNEAQ. Here the CDR3 DNA reads TGTGCCAGCAGCTTAGGGGGCGGATGGCCGTTGTTTTTT. Protein product: CASSLGGGWPLFF.

The chain recombines TRBV5-6 with TRBJ1-5; the D is unclear. Germline CDR1 is SGHDT and CDR2 is YYEEEE. The CDR3 extends over 14 amino acids. Trimming shortened V by 1 base and J by 4 bases, and 9 bases separated the two germline ends. As DNA, the CDR3 is TGTGCCAGCAGCTTGCTGAGGGCTAATCAGCCCCAGCATTTT. As protein: CASSLLRANQPQHF.

V is TRBV7-6 and J is TRBJ2-5; 14 bases fit TRBD2. The length of the CDR3 is 16 residues. Germline values: CDR1 SGHVS, CDR2 FNYEAQ. The V segment lost 0 bases and the J segment 5 bases; nucleotides outside the gene matches: 2. CDR3 protein: CASSLAWTSGRETQYF. CDR3 bases: TGTGCCAGCAGCTTAGCCTGGACTAGCGGGAGGGAGACCCAGTACTTC.

This clone was recorded a few times. The chain couples TRBV18 to TRBJ2-7, with a weak D call TRBD1 (5 bases). V shed 6 bases and J shed 1 base, with 10 bases lying between them. This CDR3 is 13 amino acids long. CDR1 KGHSH and CDR2 LQKENI come from the germline V gene. DNA of the CDR3: TGTGCCAGCTCCCAGGGCTTATCCTACGAGCAGTACTTC. It yields the protein CASSQGLSYEQYF. The full variable domain, rest sourced from reference TRBV18 and TRBJ2-7, is NAGVMQNPRHLVRRRGQEARLRCSPMKGHSHVYWYRQLPEEGLKFMVYLQKENIIDESGMPKERFSAEFPKEGPSILRIQQVVRGDSAAYFCASSQGLSYEQYFGPGTRLTVT.

This chain links TRBV11-2 with TRBJ2-7, with D uncertain. CDR3 size: 14 residues. Germline CDR1 and CDR2: SGHAT and FQNNGV. V dropped 2 bases and J dropped 0 bases, with 8 bases sitting between them. The CDR3: CASSLRRSSYEQYF. CDR3 nucleotide sequence: TGTGCCAGCAGCTTACGTCGGAGCTCCTACGAGCAGTACTTC.

The chain has TRBV6-5 and TRBJ2-2, with D maybe TRBD1 (5 bases). Germline V gene sequence: CDR1 MNHEY, CDR2 SVGAGI. V shed 1 base and J shed 2 bases, with 11 bases lying between them. This CDR3 is built from 16 residues. CDR3 nucleotides: TGTGCCAGCAGTTACTGGCTGGGGCGCAACACCGGGGAGCTGTTTTTT. The encoded protein is CASSYWLGRNTGELFF.

The chain joins TRBV5-1 to TRBJ2-3; 7 nucleotides match TRBD1. The CDR3 length is 14 residues. J gave up 5 bases and V 4 bases, and 7 bases lay outside the gene matches. Germline V gene sequence: CDR1 SGHRS, CDR2 YFSETQ. This chain's CDR3 is CASSPDRVGDTQYF. The CDR3 DNA follows: TGCGCCAGCAGCCCTGACAGGGTGGGAGATACGCAGTATTTT.

The chain carries TRBV7-9 and TRBJ1-4, with D possibly being TRBD1 (5 bases). Trimming cost V 7 bases and J 3 bases, with 18 bases left between them. The CDR3 consists of 16 residues. Germline V gives CDR1 SEHNR, CDR2 FQNEAQ (reference sequence). CDR3 amino acids: CASTRRGSASNEKLFF. The CDR3 DNA reads TGTGCCAGCACCCGCCGGGGGAGCGCCTCTAATGAAAAACTGTTTTTT.

Only a few counts were recorded for this clone. This chain connects TRBV27 to TRBJ1-4; TRBD1 matches 8 bases. CDR1 is MNHEY and CDR2 is SMNVEV in the germline V gene (reference sequence). The trim removed 5 bases at V and 10 bases at J, leaving 9 bases unmatched. The CDR3 consists of 14 residues. CDR3 in amino acids: CASSKDRENGKLFF. DNA for the CDR3: TGTGCCAGCAGTAAGGACAGGGAGAACGGAAAACTGTTTTTT. The whole variable domain, remainder taken from reference TRBV27 and TRBJ1-4, is EAQVTQNPRYLITVTGKKLTVTCSQNMNHEYMSWYRQDPGLGLRQIYYSMNVEVTDKGDVPEGYKVSRKEKRNFPLILESPSPNQTSLYFCASSKDRENGKLFFGSGTQLSVL.